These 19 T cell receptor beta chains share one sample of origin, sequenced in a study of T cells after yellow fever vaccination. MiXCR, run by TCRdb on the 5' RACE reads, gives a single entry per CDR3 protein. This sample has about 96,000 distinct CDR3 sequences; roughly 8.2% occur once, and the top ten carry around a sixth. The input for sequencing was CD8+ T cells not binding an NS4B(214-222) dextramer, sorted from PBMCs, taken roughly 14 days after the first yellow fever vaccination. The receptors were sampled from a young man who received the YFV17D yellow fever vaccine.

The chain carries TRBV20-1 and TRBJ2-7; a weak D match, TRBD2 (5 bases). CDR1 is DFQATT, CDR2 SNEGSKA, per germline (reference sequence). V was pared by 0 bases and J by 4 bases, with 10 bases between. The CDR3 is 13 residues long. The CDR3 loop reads CSARDQAGYEQYF. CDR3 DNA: TGCAGTGCTAGAGACCAGGCGGGTTACGAGCAGTACTTC.

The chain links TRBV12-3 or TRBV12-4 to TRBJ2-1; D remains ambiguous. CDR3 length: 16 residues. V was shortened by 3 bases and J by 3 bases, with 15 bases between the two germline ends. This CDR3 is CASSLGLGELYNEQFF. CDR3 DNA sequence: TGTGCCAGCAGTTTGGGATTAGGTGAACTCTACAATGAGCAGTTCTTC.

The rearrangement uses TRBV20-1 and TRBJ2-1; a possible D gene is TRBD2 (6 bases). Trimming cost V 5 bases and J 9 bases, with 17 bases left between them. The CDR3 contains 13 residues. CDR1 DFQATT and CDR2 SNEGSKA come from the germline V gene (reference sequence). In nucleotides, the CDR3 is TGCAGTGCTCATCTTTGGGACTCGAGTGAGCAGTTCTTC. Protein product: CSAHLWDSSEQFF.

The CDR3 DNA is TGTGCCAGCAGCCCAAGACGGGGCTTGAATGCCGATGAGCAGTTCTTC. It encodes CASSPRRGLNADEQFF. The chain carries TRBV11-3 and TRBJ2-1; D is perhaps TRBD1 or TRBD2 (5 bases each). Per the germline V gene, CDR1 is SGHNT and CDR2 is YENEEA. CDR3 length equals 16 residues. Trimming shortened V by 5 bases and J by 8 bases, and 22 bases separated the two germline ends.

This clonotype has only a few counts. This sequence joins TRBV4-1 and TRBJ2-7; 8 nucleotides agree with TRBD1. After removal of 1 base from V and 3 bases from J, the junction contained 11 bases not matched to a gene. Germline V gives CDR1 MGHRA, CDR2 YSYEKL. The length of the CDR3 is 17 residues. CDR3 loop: CASSQGTGLVSVYEQYF. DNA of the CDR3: TGCGCCAGCAGCCAAGGGACAGGGTTGGTTTCGGTCTACGAGCAGTACTTC.

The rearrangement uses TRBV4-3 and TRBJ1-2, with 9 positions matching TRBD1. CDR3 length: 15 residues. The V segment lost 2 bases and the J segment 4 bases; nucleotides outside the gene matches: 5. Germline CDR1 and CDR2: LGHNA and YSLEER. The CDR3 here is CASSQWDRDSYGYTF. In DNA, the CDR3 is TGCGCCAGCAGCCAATGGGACAGGGACTCCTATGGCTACACCTTC.

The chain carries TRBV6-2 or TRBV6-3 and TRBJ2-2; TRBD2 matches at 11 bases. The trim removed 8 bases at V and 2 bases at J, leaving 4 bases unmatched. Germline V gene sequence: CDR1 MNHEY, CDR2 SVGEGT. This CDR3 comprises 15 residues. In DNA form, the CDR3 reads TGTGCCAGCGAGGGACTAGCGGACAACACCGGGGAGCTGTTTTTT. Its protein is CASEGLADNTGELFF.

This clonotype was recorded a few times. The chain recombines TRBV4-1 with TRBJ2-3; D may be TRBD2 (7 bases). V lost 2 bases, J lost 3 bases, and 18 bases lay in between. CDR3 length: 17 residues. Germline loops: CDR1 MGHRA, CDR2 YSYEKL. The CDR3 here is CASSQPTFGGRTDTQYF. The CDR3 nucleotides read TGCGCCAGCAGCCAACCCACCTTCGGGGGGCGGACAGATACGCAGTATTTT.

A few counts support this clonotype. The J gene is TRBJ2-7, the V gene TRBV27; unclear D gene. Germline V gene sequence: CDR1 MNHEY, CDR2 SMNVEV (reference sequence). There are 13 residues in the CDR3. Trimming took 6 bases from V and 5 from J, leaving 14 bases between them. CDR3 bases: TGTGCCAGCAGCCGAAGGTCGTTCAACGAGCAGTACTTC. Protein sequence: CASSRRSFNEQYF.

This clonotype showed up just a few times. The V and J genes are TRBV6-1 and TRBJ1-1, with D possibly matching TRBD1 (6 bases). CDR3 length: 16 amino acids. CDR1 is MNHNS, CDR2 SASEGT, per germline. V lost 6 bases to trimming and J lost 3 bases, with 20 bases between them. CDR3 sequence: CASRIIRGMKDTEAFF. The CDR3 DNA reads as TGTGCCAGCAGGATCATCAGGGGAATGAAGGACACTGAAGCTTTCTTT.

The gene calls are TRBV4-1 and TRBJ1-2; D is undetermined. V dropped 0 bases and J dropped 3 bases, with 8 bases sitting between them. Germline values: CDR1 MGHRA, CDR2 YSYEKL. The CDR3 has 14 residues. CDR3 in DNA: TGCGCCAGCAGCCAAGACCGCCAGTACTATGGCTACACCTTC. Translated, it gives CASSQDRQYYGYTF.

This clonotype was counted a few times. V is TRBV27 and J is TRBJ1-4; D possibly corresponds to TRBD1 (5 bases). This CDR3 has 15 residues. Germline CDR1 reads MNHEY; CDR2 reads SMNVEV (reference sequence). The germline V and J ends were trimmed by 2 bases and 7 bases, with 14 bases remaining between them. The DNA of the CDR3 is TGTGCCAGCAGTTTAGGACATTCCCGGGGTGAAAAACTGTTTTTT. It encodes CASSLGHSRGEKLFF.

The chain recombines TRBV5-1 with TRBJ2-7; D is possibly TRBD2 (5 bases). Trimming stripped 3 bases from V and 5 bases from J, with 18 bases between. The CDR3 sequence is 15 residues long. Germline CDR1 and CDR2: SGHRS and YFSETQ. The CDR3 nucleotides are TGCGCCAGCAGCTCGCGGGCTCTGACCGGAGACGAGCAGTACTTC. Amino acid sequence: CASSSRALTGDEQYF.

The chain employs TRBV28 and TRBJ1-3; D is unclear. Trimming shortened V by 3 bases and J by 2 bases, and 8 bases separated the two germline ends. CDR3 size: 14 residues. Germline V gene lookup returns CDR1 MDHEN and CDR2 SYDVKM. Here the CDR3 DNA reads TGTGCCAGCAGTTTCAGCATACCTGGAAACACCATATATTTT. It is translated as CASSFSIPGNTIYF.

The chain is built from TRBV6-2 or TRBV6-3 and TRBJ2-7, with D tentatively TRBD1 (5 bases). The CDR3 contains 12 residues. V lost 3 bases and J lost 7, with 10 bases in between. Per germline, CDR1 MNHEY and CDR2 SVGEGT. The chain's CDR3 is CASSYTGGEQYV. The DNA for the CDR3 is TGTGCCAGCAGTTATACAGGTGGAGAGCAGTACGTC.

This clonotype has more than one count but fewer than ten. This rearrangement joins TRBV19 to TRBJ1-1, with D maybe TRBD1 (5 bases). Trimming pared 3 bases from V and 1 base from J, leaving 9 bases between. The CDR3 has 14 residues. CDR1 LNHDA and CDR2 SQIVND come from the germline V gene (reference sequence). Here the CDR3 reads CASSMGGPNTEAFF. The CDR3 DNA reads TGTGCCAGTAGTATGGGGGGACCGAACACTGAAGCTTTCTTT.

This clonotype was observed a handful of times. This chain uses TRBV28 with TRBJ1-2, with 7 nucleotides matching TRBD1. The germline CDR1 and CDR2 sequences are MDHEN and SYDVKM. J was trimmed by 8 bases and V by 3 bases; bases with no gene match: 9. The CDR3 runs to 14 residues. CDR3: CASSFPNRGGGYTF. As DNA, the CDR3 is TGTGCCAGCAGTTTCCCGAACAGGGGAGGCGGCTACACCTTC.

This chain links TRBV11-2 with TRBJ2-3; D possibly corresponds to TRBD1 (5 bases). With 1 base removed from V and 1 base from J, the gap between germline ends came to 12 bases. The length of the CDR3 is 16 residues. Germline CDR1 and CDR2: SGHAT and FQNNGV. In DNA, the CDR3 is TGTGCCAGCAGCTTAGTGTTGGGCAGGGGCACAGATACGCAGTATTTT. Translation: CASSLVLGRGTDTQYF.

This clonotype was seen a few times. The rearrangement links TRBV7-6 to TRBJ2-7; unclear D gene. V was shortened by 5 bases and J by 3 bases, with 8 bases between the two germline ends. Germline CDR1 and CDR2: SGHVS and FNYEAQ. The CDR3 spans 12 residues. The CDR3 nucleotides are TGTGCCAGCAGCCAAGACGGCTACGAGCAGTACTTC. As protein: CASSQDGYEQYF.